This entry describes one T cell receptor beta chain. Germline V gene lookup returns CDR1 SGHVS and CDR2 FQNEAQ. CDR3 size: 16 residues. V was trimmed by 1 base and J by 2 bases, leaving 12 bases between them. TCRdb reprocessed the RT-PCR reads with MiXCR, giving one entry per CDR3 protein. The table lists more than 550,000 distinct CDR3 sequences, 12% to 15% of them singletons, with roughly 3.9% in the top ten. This clonotype was obtained from a female donor in good health, serving as a healthy control. The chain has TRBV7-8 and TRBJ1-5; possible D gene TRBD1, 5 bases. Material: memory CD4+ T cells from blood. The CDR3 coding sequence is TGTGCCAGCAGCTTAGTTGAGGGGATGGGCAATCAGCCCCAGCATTTT. Translating gives CASSLVEGMGNQPQHF.